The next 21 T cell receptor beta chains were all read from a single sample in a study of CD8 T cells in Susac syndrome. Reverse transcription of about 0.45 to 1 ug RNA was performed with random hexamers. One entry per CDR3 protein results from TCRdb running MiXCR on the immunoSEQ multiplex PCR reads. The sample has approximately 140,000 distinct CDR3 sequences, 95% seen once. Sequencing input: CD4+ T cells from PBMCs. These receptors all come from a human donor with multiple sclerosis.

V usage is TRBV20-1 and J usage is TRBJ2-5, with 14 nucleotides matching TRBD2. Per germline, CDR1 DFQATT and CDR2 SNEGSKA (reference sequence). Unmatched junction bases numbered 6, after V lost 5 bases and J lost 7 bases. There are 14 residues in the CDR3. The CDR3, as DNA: TGCAGTGCTGGGACTAGCGGGAGATCCGGGACCCAGTACTTC. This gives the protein CSAGTSGRSGTQYF.

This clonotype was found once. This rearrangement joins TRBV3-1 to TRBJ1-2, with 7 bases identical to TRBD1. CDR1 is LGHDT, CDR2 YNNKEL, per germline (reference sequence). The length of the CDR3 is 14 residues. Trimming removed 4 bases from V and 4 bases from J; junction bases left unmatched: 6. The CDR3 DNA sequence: TGTGCCAGCAGCCTTGACAGGGTGGGCTATGGCTACACCTTC. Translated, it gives CASSLDRVGYGYTF.

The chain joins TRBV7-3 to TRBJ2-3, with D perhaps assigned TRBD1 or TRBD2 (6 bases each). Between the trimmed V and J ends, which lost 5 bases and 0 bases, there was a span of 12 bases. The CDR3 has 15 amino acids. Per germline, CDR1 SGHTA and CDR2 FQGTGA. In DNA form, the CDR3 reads TGTGCCAGCAGCCCCCAGGGGACTAGCACAGATACGCAGTATTTT. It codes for CASSPQGTSTDTQYF.

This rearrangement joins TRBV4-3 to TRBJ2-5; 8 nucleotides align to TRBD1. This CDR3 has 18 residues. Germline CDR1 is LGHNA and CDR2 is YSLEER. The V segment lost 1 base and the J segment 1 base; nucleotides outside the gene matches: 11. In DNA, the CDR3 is TGCGCCAGCAGCCAAGGCTTTAGACAGGGGTCTCTCCAAGAGACCCAGTACTTC. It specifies CASSQGFRQGSLQETQYF.

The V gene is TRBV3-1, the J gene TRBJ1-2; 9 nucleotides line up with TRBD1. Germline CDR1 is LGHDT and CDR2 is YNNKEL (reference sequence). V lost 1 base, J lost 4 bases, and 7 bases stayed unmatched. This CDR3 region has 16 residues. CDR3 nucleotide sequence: TGTGCCAGCAGCCAAGTGGGACAGGGTGTGATCTATGGCTACACCTTC. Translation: CASSQVGQGVIYGYTF.

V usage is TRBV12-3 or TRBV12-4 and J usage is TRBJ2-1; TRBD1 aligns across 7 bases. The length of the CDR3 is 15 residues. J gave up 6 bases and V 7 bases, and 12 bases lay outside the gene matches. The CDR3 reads CASKWGTQGSNEQFF. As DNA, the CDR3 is TGTGCCAGCAAATGGGGAACACAGGGGAGCAATGAGCAGTTCTTC.

The CDR3 is CASSSGGGVAKNIQYF. The CDR3 DNA sequence: TGCGCCAGCAGCTCAGGGGGAGGCGTAGCCAAAAACATTCAGTACTTC. The chain combines TRBV5-1 with TRBJ2-4, with D possibly matching TRBD1 (7 bases). Trimming stripped 3 bases from V and 0 bases from J, with 13 bases between. Looked up from germline, CDR1 is SGHRS and CDR2 is YFSETQ. This CDR3 has 16 amino acids.

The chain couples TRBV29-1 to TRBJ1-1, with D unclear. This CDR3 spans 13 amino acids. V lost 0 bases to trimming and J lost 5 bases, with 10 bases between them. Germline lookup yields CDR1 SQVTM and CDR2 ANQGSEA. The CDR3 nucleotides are TGCAGCGTTGAAGAAGAGCTAGGGACTGAAGCTTTCTTT. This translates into CSVEEELGTEAFF. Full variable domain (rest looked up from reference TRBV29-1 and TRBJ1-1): SAVISQKPSRDICQRGTSLTIQCQVDSQVTMMFWYRQQPGQSLTLIATANQGSEATYESGFVIDKFPISRPNLTFSTLTVSNMSPEDSSIYLCSVEEELGTEAFFGQGTRLTVV.

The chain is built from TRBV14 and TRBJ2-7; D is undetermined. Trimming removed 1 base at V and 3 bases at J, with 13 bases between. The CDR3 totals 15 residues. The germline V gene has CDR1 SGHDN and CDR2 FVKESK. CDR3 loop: CASSQGGSGFYEQYF. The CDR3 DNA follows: TGTGCCAGCAGCCAAGGCGGTTCAGGTTTCTACGAGCAGTACTTC.

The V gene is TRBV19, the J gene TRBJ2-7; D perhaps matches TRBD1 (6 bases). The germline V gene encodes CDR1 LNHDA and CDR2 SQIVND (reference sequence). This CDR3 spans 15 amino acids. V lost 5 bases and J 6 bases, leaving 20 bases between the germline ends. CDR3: CASSLRTAAIGEQYF. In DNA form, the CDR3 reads TGTGCCAGTAGTCTGCGGACAGCCGCAATAGGCGAGCAGTACTTC.

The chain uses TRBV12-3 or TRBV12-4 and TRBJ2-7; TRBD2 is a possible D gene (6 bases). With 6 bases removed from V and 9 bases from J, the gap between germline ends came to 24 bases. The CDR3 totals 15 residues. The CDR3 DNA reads TGTGCCAGCAGCCCGATGGGACTCCTTTTCGGCGGGCAGTACTTC. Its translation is CASSPMGLLFGGQYF.

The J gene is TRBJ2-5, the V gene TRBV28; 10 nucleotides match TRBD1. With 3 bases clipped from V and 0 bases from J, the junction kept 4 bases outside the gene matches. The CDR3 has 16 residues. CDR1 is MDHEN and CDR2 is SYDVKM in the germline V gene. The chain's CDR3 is CASSLSGQGYQETQYF. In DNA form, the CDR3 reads TGTGCCAGCAGTTTGTCGGGACAGGGGTACCAAGAGACCCAGTACTTC.

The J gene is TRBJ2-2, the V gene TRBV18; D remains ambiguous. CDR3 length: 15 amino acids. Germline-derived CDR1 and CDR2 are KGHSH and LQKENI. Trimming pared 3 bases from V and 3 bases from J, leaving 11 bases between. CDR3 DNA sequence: TGTGCCAGCTCACCTCTACCCCGGGACACCGGGGAGCTGTTTTTT. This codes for CASSPLPRDTGELFF.

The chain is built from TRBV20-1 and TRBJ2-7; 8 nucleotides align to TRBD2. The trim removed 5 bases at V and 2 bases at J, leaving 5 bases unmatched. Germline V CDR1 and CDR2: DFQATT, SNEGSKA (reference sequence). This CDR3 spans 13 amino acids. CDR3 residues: CSAWAGGPYEQYF. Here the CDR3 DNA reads TGCAGTGCTTGGGCGGGGGGCCCCTACGAGCAGTACTTC.

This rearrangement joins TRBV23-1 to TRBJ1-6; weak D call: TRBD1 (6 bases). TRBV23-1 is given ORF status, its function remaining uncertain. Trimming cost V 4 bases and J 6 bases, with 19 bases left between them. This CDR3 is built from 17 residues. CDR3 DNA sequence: TGCGCCAGCAGTCCCCCGGGGGGCGGCCCACTTAATTCACCCCTCCACTTT. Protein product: CASSPPGGGPLNSPLHF.

The CDR3 nucleotides read TGTGCCACCAAGAGGGGAGCAACCTACGAGCAGTACTTC. It specifies CATKRGATYEQYF. The V and J genes are TRBV19 and TRBJ2-7; D is tentatively TRBD1 or TRBD2 (5 bases each). The V gene lost 10 bases and the J gene lost 2 bases, with 15 bases spanning the gap. This CDR3 region has 13 residues. In germline, CDR1 is LNHDA, CDR2 SQIVND (reference sequence).

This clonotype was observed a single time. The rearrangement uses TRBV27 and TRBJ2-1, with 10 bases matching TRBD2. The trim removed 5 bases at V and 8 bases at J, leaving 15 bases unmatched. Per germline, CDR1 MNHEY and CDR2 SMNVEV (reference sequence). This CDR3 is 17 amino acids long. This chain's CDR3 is CASSKSPKREGGHEQFF. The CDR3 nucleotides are TGTGCCAGCAGTAAATCTCCAAAGCGGGAGGGTGGCCATGAGCAGTTCTTC.

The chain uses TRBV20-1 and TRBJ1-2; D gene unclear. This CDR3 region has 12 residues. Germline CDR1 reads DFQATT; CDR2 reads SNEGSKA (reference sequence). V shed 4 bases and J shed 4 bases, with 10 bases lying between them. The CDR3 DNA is TGCAGTGCTACAGGTGACTCCTATGGCTACACCTTC. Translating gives CSATGDSYGYTF.

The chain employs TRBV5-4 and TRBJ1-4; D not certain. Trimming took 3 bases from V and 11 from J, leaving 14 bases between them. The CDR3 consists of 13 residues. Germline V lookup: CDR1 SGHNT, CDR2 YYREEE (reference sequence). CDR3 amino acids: CASSSGPRRKLFF. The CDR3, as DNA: TGTGCCAGCAGCTCCGGACCCCGTAGGAAACTGTTTTTT.

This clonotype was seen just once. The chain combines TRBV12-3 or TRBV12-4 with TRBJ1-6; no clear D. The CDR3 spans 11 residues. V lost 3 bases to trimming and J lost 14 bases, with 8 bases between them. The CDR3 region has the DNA TGTGCCAGCAGTTTGGCAGGCACCCTCCACTTT. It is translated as CASSLAGTLHF.

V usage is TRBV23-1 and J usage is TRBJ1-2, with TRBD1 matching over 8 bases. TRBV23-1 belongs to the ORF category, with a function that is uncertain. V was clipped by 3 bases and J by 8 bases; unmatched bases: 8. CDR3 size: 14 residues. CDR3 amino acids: CASSQSTGDPGYTF. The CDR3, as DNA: TGCGCCAGCAGTCAGTCGACAGGGGATCCCGGCTACACCTTC.